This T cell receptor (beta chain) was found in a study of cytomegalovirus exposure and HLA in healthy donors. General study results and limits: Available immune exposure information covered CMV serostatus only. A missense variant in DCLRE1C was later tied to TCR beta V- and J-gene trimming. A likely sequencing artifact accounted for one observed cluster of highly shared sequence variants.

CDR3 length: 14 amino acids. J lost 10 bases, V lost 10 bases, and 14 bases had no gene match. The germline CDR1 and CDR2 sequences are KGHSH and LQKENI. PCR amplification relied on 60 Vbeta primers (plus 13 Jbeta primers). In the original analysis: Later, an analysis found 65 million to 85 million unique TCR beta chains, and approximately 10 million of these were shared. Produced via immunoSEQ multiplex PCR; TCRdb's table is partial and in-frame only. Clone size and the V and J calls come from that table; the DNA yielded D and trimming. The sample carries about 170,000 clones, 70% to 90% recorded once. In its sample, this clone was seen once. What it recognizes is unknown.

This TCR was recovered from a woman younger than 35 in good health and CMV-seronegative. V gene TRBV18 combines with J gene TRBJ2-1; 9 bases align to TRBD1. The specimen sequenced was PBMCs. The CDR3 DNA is TGTGCCACCCGCCCGACAGGGGGGCGAGGAGAGCAGTTCTTC. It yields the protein CATRPTGGRGEQFF.